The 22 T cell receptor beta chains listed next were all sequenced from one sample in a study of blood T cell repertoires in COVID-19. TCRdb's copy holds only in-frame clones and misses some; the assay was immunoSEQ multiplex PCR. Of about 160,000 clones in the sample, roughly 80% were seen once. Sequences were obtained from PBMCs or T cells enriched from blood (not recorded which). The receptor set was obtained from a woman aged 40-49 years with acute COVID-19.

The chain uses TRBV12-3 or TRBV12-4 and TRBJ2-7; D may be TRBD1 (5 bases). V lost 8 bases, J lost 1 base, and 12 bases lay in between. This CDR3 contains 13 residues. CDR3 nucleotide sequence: TGTGCCAGCGGCTACAGGTTTTCCTACGAGCAGTACGTC. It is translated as CASGYRFSYEQYV.

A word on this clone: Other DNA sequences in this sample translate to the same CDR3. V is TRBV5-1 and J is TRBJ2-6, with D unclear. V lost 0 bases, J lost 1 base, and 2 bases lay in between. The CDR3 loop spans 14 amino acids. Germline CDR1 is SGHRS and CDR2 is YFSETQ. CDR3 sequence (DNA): TGCGCCAGCAGCTTGGCTTCTGGGGCCAACGTCCTGACTTTC. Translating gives CASSLASGANVLTF.

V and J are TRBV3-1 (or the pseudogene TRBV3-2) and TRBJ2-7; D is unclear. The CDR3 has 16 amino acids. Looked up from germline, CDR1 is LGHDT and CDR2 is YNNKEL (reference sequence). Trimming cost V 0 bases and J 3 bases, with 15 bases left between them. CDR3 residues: CASSQESRLQNYEQYF. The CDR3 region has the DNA TGTGCCAGCAGCCAAGAATCTCGCTTACAAAACTACGAGCAGTACTTC.

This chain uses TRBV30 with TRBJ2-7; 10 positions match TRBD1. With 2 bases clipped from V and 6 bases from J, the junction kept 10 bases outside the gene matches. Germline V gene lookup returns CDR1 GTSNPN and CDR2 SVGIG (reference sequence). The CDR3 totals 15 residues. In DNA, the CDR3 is TGTGCCTGGAGTCCCCGCAGGACAGGGGGGGTCGAGCAGTACGTC. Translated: CAWSPRRTGGVEQYV.

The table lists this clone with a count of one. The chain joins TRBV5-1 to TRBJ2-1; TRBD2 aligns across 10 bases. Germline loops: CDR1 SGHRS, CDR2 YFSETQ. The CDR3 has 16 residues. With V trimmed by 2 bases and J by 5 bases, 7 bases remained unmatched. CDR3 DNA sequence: TGCGCCAGCAGCTTTTCGCTAGCGGGAGAGAACAATGAGCAGTTCTTC. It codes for CASSFSLAGENNEQFF.

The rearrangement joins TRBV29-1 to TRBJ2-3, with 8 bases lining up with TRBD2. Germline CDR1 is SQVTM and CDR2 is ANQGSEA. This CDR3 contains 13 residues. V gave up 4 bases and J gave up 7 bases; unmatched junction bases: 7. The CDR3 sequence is CSVGTGGPNTQYF. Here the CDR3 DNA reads TGCAGCGTTGGGACGGGAGGGCCGAATACGCAGTATTTT.

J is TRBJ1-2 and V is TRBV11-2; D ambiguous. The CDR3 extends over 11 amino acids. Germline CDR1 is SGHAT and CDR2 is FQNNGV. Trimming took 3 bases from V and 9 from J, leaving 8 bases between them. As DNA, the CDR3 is TGTGCCAGCAGCTTTTTCAATTGCTACACCTTC. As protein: CASSFFNCYTF.

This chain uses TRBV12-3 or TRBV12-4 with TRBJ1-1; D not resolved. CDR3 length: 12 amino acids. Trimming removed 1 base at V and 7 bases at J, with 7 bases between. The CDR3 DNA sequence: TGTGCCAGCAGTTTAGAGGGAGGTGAAGCTTTCTTT. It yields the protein CASSLEGGEAFF.

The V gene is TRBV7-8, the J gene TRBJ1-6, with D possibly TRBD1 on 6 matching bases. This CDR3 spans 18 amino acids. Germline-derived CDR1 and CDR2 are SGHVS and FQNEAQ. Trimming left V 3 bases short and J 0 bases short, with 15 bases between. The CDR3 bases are TGTGCCAGCAGCTTGGAGGGGGGAGGGAGCTCCTATAATTCACCCCTCCACTTT. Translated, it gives CASSLEGGGSSYNSPLHF.

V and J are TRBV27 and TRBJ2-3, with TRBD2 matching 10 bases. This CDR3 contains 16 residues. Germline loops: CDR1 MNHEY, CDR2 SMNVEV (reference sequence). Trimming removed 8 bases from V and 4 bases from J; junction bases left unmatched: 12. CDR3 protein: CASSGLARAWPDTQYF. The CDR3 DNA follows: TGTGCCAGCTCGGGACTAGCGAGGGCCTGGCCAGATACGCAGTATTTT.

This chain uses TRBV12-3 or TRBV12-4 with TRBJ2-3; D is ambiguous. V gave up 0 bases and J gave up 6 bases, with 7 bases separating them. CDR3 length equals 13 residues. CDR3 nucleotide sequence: TGTGCCAGCAGTTTAGCGCAGATGGATACGCAGTATTTT. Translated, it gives CASSLAQMDTQYF.

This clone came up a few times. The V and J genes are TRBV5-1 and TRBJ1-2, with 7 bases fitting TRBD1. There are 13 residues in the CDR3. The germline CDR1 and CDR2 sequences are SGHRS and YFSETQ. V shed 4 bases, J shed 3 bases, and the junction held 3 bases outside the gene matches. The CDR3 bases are TGCGCCAGCAGCGCCCAGGGGGACTATGGCTACACCTTC. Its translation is CASSAQGDYGYTF.

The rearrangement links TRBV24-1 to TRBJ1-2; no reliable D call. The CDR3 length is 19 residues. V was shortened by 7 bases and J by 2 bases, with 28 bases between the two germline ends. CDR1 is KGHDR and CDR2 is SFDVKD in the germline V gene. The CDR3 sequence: CATSNFITSPTAGNYGYTF. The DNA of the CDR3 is TGTGCCACCAGCAACTTTATAACCTCCCCAACAGCCGGAAACTATGGCTACACCTTC.

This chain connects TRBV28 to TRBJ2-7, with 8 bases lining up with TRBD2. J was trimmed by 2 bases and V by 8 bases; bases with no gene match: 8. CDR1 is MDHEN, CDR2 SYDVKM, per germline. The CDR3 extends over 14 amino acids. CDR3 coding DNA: TGTGCCAGCCAAGACGCGGGAGGACCCTACGAGCAGTACTTC. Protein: CASQDAGGPYEQYF.

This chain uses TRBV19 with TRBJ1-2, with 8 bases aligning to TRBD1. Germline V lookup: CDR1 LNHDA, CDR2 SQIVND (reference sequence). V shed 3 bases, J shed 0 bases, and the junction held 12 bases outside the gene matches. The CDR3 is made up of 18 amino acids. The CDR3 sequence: CASSMDRVPTRSNYGYTF. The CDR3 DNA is TGTGCCAGTAGTATGGACAGGGTCCCTACACGTTCTAACTATGGCTACACCTTC.

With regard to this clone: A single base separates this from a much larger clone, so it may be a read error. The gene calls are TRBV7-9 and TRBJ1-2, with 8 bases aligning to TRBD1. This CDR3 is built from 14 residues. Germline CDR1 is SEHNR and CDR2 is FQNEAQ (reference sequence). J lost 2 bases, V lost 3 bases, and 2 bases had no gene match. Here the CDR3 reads CASSFQGANYGYTF. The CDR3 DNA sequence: TGTGCCAGCAGCTTCCAGGGGGCGAACTATGGCTACACCTTC.

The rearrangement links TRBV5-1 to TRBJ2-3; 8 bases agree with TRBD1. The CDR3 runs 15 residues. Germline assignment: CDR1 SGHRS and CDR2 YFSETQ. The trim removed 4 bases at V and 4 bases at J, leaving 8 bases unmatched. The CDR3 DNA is TGCGCCAGCAGCCTTGGACAGGGAGTATCAGATACGCAGTATTTT. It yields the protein CASSLGQGVSDTQYF.

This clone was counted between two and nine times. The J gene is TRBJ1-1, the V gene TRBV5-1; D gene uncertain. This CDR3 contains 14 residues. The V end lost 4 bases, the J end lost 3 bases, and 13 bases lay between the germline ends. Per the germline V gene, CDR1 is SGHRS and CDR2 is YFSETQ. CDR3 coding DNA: TGCGCCAGCAGCCAACTTACCAAAGACACTGAAGCTTTCTTT. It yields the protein CASSQLTKDTEAFF.

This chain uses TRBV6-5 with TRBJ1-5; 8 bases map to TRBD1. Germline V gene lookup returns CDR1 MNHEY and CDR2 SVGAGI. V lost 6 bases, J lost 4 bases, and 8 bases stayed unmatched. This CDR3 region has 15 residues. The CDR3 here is CASRSNRGGNQPQHF. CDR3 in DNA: TGTGCCAGCAGAAGCAACAGGGGGGGGAATCAGCCCCAGCATTTT.

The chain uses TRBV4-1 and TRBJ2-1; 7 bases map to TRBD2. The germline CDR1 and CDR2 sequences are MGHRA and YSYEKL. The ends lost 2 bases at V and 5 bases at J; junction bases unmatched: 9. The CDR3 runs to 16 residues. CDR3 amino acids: CASSQFTSAPDNEQFF. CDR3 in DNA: TGCGCCAGCAGCCAATTTACTAGCGCCCCAGACAATGAGCAGTTCTTC.

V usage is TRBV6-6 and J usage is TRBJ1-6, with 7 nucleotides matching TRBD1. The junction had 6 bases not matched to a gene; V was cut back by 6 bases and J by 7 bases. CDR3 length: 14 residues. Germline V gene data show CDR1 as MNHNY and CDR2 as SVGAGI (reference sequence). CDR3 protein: CASRSQGTNSPLHF. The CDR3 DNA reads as TGTGCCAGCAGATCACAGGGGACGAATTCACCCCTCCACTTT.

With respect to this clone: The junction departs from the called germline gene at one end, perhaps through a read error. This CDR3 reads CSVGSRGKNSEAFF. In nucleotides, the CDR3 is TGCAGCGTGGGCTCCAGGGGAAAAAACAGTGAAGCTTTCTTT. V usage is TRBV29-1 and J usage is TRBJ1-1; tentatively, D is TRBD1 (6 bases). Germline assignment: CDR1 SQVTM and CDR2 ANQGSEA. There are 14 residues in the CDR3.